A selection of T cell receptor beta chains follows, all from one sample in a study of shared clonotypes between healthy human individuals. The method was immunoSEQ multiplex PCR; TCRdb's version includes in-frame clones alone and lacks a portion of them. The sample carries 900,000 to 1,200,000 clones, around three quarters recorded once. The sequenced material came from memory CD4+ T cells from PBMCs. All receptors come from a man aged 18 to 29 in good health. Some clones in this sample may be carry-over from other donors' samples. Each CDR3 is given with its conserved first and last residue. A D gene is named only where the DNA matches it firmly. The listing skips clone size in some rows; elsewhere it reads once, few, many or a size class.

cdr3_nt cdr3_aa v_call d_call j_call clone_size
TGCGCCAGCAGCTTGGTCGGGGGGGCCCCCCACGAGCAGTACTTC CASSLVGGAPHEQYF TRBV5-1 TRBD2 TRBJ2-7 .
TGTGCCAGTAGTCCTCAGGGGTACGAGCAGTACTTC CASSPQGYEQYF TRBV19 . TRBJ2-7 .
TGTGCCAGCAGGCTACTAGGGGGGGCGAACACTGAAGCTTTCTTT CASRLLGGANTEAFF TRBV5-6 . TRBJ1-1 .
TGTGCCAGCAGCCCCGGCGGGGGACTTTCCTACGAGCAGTACTTC CASSPGGGLSYEQYF TRBV7-3 TRBD2 TRBJ2-7 .
TGTGCCAGCAGTTTAGATCTGGCGGGAGGGGCAGATACGCAGTATTTT CASSLDLAGGADTQYF TRBV28 TRBD2 TRBJ2-3 few
TGTGCCAGCATCAGATCTGGAAACACCATATATTTT CASIRSGNTIYF TRBV6-6 . TRBJ1-3 .
TGTGCCAGCACCAAAAAGTCACTGGCCGAGACCGATGAGTTTGTATGGAAAAATGGAAACACCATATATTTT CASTKKSLAETDEFVWKNGNTIYF TRBV21-1 . TRBJ1-3 once
TGTGCCAGTGCCAGGGGGTCTGGAAACACCATATATTTT CASARGSGNTIYF TRBV27 TRBD1 TRBJ1-3 .
TGTGCCAGCAGGAAAACGGGACACCCTTTTATGAACACTGAAGCTTTCTTT CASRKTGHPFMNTEAFF TRBV28 . TRBJ1-1 once
TGCGCCAGCAGCACACTAGCGGGATCCTACAATGAGCAGTTCTTC CASSTLAGSYNEQFF TRBV5-1 TRBD2 TRBJ2-1 .
TGTGCCAGCAGCTTAGTTGCCGGGGAGCTGTTTTTT CASSLVAGELFF TRBV11-3 . TRBJ2-2 .
TGTGCGACTAGCGGGAGCTCCTACGAGCAGTACTTC CATSGSSYEQYF TRBV19 TRBD2 TRBJ2-7 .
TGTGCCAGCAGCTTAGAGTGGGGCACTGAAGCTTTCTTT CASSLEWGTEAFF TRBV7-9 . TRBJ1-1 .
TGTGCCAGCAGGAGCGGGATACAAGAGACCCAGTACTTC CASRSGIQETQYF TRBV6-1 TRBD2 TRBJ2-5 few
TGTGCCAGCACTCTAGCGGATTACGAGCAGTACTTC CASTLADYEQYF TRBV2 TRBD2 TRBJ2-7 .
TGTGCCAGCAGTTTACGCGGGACGCGGCCCGGGGCCAACGTCCTGACTTTC CASSLRGTRPGANVLTF TRBV28 . TRBJ2-6 few
TGTGCCAGTAGTAGAAAGACGTCCGGGACAGGGGGACCTAACTATGGCTACACCTTC CASSRKTSGTGGPNYGYTF TRBV19 TRBD1 TRBJ1-2 .
TGTGCCAGCTCACCGACAGGGAACGAGCAGTACTTC CASSPTGNEQYF TRBV18 TRBD1 TRBJ2-7 .
TGTGCCATCAGCCCTCCGGGACTCTCTGGAAACACCATATATTTT CAISPPGLSGNTIYF TRBV10-3 . TRBJ1-3 .
TGTGCCAGCAACCGGGACAGGGAGTCGAGGGATGAAAAACTGTTTTTT CASNRDRESRDEKLFF TRBV28 TRBD1 TRBJ1-4 .
TGTGCCAGCAGCGGGGACACAGGGTATCAGCCCCAGCATTTT CASSGDTGYQPQHF TRBV28 . TRBJ1-5 .
TGTGCCAGCAGCTTTCGGGTGGGAGGAGGCACCGGGGAGCTGTTTTTT CASSFRVGGGTGELFF TRBV7-2 . TRBJ2-2 .
TGTGCCAGCAGCTCAACTCAGGGTGGAAGAGAAAAACTGTTTTTT CASSSTQGGREKLFF TRBV5-6 . TRBJ1-4 .
TGCGCCAGCAGCTCTAACACGGGGAACACTGAAGCTTTCTTT CASSSNTGNTEAFF TRBV5-1 . TRBJ1-1 .
TGTGCCAGCAGACGCGACAGGGAGAGCTCCTACGAGCAGTACTTC CASRRDRESSYEQYF TRBV2 TRBD1 TRBJ2-7 few
TGTGCCAGCAGCGAACAGGGGGCGCGACCTGGGGCCAACGTCCTGACTTTC CASSEQGARPGANVLTF TRBV7-2 TRBD1 TRBJ2-6 .
TGCGCCAGCAGCTTGGAGGGTATCTCCTACAATGAGCAGTTCTTC CASSLEGISYNEQFF TRBV5-1 . TRBJ2-1 few